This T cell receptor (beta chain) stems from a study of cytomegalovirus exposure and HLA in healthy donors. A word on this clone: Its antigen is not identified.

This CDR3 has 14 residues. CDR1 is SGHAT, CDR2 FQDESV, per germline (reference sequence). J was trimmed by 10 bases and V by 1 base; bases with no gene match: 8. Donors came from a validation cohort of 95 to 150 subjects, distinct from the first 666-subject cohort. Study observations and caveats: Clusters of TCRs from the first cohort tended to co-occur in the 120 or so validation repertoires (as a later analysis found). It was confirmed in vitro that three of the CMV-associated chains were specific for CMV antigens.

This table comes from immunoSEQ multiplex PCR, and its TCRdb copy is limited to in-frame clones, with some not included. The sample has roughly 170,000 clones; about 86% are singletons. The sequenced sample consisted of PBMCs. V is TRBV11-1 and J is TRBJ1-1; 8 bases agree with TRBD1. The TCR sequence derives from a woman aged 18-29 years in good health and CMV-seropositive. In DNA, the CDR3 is TGTGCCAGCAGCTTAGAGGGGACAGGATATAGAGCTTTCTTT. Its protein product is CASSLEGTGYRAFF.